The present T cell receptor (beta chain) was sequenced within a study of cytomegalovirus exposure and HLA in healthy donors. 13 Jbeta primers and 60 Vbeta primers were used for the PCR. Original analysis: Roughly 73 million unique TCR beta chains, approximately 11 million of them shared, were counted by a later analysis. Clones were sequenced by immunoSEQ multiplex PCR, and TCRdb holds only the in-frame ones, with some missing. V and J calls and clone size are as listed in that table; D and trimming were resolved from the DNA. Here the sample spans around 100,000 clones, more than 65% being singletons. The CDR3 is made up of 13 amino acids. The V gene lost 0 bases and the J gene lost 5 bases, with 5 bases spanning the gap. Germline-derived CDR1 and CDR2 are LGHNA and YNFKEQ. Nominally healthy donors provided the samples, though records likely missed some immune exposures. This clone was seen more than once but under ten times. Antigen unknown.

Study-wide results and caveats: Some segments of the V type, notably TRBV6-2 and TRBV6-3, were excluded as indistinguishable.

The gene calls are TRBV4-2 and TRBJ2-1; unclear D gene. The origin of this receptor is a woman in her twenties or thirties in good health and CMV-seronegative. The sample was PBMCs. The CDR3 here is CASSQDVNNEQFF. CDR3 nucleotide sequence: TGTGCCAGCAGCCAAGATGTAAACAATGAGCAGTTCTTC.